This T cell receptor (beta chain) was identified during a study of CD8+CD57+ T cells in acquired aplastic anemia. Overall study: Sorted CD4+ and CD8+ cells yielded DNA averaging around 3.2 ug.

V gave up 0 bases and J gave up 6 bases, with 15 bases separating them. Germline CDR1 and CDR2: SGHKS and YYEKEE (reference sequence). This CDR3 region has 15 residues. The template for TCR beta VDJ and CDR3 sequence profiling was genomic DNA. TCRdb processed the reads anew with MiXCR; each CDR3 protein has one entry. The profile shows around 430,000 distinct CDR3 sequences, approximately 32% of them singletons. This clonotype was seen repeatedly, ten times or more. The antigen remains undetermined. Study conclusions and caveats: Patients and controls shared twenty-nine CD8+ CDR3 sequences.

Patients chosen for sequencing had CD8+CD57+ cells that had expanded, as shown by flow cytometry. Severe acquired aplastic anemia was diagnosed in all patients. The study sampled blood from patients who had received no therapy. This chain links TRBV5-5 with TRBJ1-2, with a weak D call TRBD1 (6 bases). Sequencing was done on a sample of sorted CD4+, CD8+, or CD8+CD57+ T cells (not recorded which) from PBMCs. This receptor was obtained from a human donor with aplastic anemia. The CDR3, as DNA: TGTGCCAGCAGCTTGGAGGGGGGGCGACGCCATGGCTACACCTTC. This encodes CASSLEGGRRHGYTF.